This passage covers 18 T cell receptor beta chains from one sample sequenced in a study of graft-versus-host responses after intestinal transplantation. Only in-frame clones appear in the TCRdb table, and some are missing; sequencing was by immunoSEQ multiplex PCR. The sample has around 88,000 clones, 80% to 95% seen once; the top ten hold 7.6%. Their recognized antigens are unknown. Sample: unstimulated CD8+ T cells sorted from spleen or lymph node cells, taken before transplant. Receptors originate from a human donor who was the organ donor for an intestinal transplant.

This chain connects TRBV5-4 to TRBJ2-7; 14 positions agree with TRBD2. V shed 7 bases and J 6 bases; nucleotides not matched to a gene: 6. CDR3 size: 14 residues. CDR1 and CDR2 from the germline V gene are SGHNT and YYREEE (reference sequence). The CDR3 loop reads CASSPGLAGAEQYF. In DNA form, the CDR3 reads TGTGCCAGCTCCCCGGGACTAGCGGGAGCCGAGCAGTACTTC.

This clone was seen once. The V and J genes are TRBV10-1 and TRBJ2-1; no clear D. Germline CDR1 WNHNN, CDR2 SYGVQD (reference sequence). The CDR3 sequence is 15 residues long. V was shortened by 3 bases and J by 3 bases, with 12 bases between the two germline ends. CDR3 DNA: TGCGCCAGCAGTGATACCCCCTCGTACTACAATGAGCAGTTCTTC. Its protein product is CASSDTPSYYNEQFF.

The chain employs TRBV19 and TRBJ1-1; the D gene is possibly TRBD1 (6 bases). This CDR3 comprises 12 residues. Trimming left V 6 bases short and J 4 bases short, with 9 bases between. Germline assignment: CDR1 LNHDA and CDR2 SQIVND (reference sequence). The CDR3 sequence is CASSQGSTEAFF. Here the CDR3 DNA reads TGTGCCAGTAGCCAGGGGAGCACTGAAGCTTTCTTT. The full variable domain, completed using reference TRBV19 and TRBJ1-1, is DGGITQSPKYLFRKEGQNVTLSCEQNLNHDAMYWYRQDPGQGLRLIYYSQIVNDFQKGDIAEGYSVSREKKESFPLTVTSAQKNPTAFYLCASSQGSTEAFFGQGTRLTVV.

A note on this clone: Germline and junction disagree at one end, which may indicate a read error. Other DNA sequences within the sample encode an identical CDR3. V is TRBV7-6 and J is TRBJ1-5; no definite D call. This CDR3 region has 15 residues. Germline V gene sequence: CDR1 SGHVS, CDR2 FNYEAQ. CDR3 sequence reads: CASSLAGGVGQPQHF. For the CDR3, the DNA is TGCGCCAGCAGCTTAGCAGGCGGAGTAGGGCAGCCCCAGCATTTT.

The chain couples TRBV4-1 to TRBJ2-2; D remains ambiguous. In germline, CDR1 is MGHRA, CDR2 YSYEKL. V was pared by 0 bases and J by 8 bases, with 10 bases between. The CDR3 spans 14 residues. The chain's CDR3 is CASSQDSTGGELFF. The CDR3, as DNA: TGCGCCAGCAGCCAAGATAGTACCGGGGGGGAGCTGTTTTTT.

This clone was observed a single time. The V gene is TRBV6-5, the J gene TRBJ1-1; TRBD1 is a possible D gene (5 bases). V gave up 5 bases and J gave up 0 bases, with 10 bases separating them. This CDR3 has 14 residues. Germline CDR1 and CDR2: MNHEY and SVGAGI. In nucleotides, the CDR3 is TGTGCCAGCAGTGGGGACGGGTTGAACACTGAAGCTTTCTTT. Translating gives CASSGDGLNTEAFF.

This clone is a singleton in its sample. The chain carries TRBV7-9 and TRBJ2-1; the D is unclear. V gave up 8 bases and J gave up 3 bases, with 11 bases separating them. There are 13 residues in the CDR3. Germline CDR1 reads SEHNR; CDR2 reads FQNEAQ (reference sequence). CDR3 in DNA: TGTGCCAGCCACTTGCCGATCTACAATGAGCAGTTCTTC. This translates into CASHLPIYNEQFF. The full variable domain, in which reference TRBV7-9 and TRBJ2-1 provide the parts outside the CDR3, is DTGVSQNPRHKITKRGQNVTFRCDPISEHNRLYWYRQTLGQGPEFLTYFQNEAQLEKSRLLSDRFSAERPKGSFSTLEIQRTEQGDSAMYLCASHLPIYNEQFFGPGTRLTVL.

The chain carries TRBV2 and TRBJ2-7, with TRBD2 matching 9 bases. CDR1 and CDR2 from the germline V gene are SNHLY and FYNNEI. The trim removed 7 bases at V and 2 bases at J, leaving 21 bases unmatched. CDR3 length: 19 residues. CDR3 bases: TGTGCCAGCAATCGCGAATCGAACTTTGAAGGCGGGGGGGCCTACGAGCAGTACTTC. This encodes CASNRESNFEGGGAYEQYF.

This sequence joins TRBV30 and TRBJ2-7; D ambiguous. Germline lookup yields CDR1 GTSNPN and CDR2 SVGIG (reference sequence). The CDR3 is made up of 12 amino acids. The germline V and J ends were trimmed by 2 bases and 3 bases, with 8 bases remaining between them. The CDR3 loop reads CAWSLSSYEQYF. CDR3 DNA sequence: TGTGCCTGGAGTCTTAGCAGCTACGAGCAGTACTTC.

The CDR3 loop reads CASSQTGKDGYTF. CDR3 sequence (DNA): TGCGCCAGCAGCCAGACAGGGAAGGATGGCTACACCTTC. The rearrangement uses TRBV4-1 and TRBJ1-2; 7 nucleotides match TRBD1. Germline V gene data show CDR1 as MGHRA and CDR2 as YSYEKL. Trimming cost V 3 bases and J 6 bases; bases outside gene matches: 4. There are 13 residues in the CDR3.

The chain uses TRBV19 and TRBJ2-5; the D gene could be TRBD1 or TRBD2 (6 bases each). The V end was cut by 2 bases, the J end by 3 bases, with 16 bases between. CDR3 size: 16 residues. Germline V CDR1 and CDR2: LNHDA, SQIVND (reference sequence). CDR3 loop: CASSIYSGGGEETQYF. The CDR3, as DNA: TGTGCCAGTAGTATATATTCCGGGGGCGGAGAAGAGACCCAGTACTTC.

The chain is built from TRBV28 and TRBJ2-7; 10 positions match TRBD1. This CDR3 has 14 amino acids. The germline CDR1 and CDR2 sequences are MDHEN and SYDVKM. The trim removed 6 bases at V and 2 bases at J, leaving 4 bases unmatched. The CDR3 DNA follows: TGTGCCAGCAGCATCGGGACAGGGGCCTACGAGCAGTACTTC. Protein: CASSIGTGAYEQYF.

V and J are TRBV7-9 and TRBJ2-5, with TRBD2 identical over 14 bases. Germline-derived CDR1 and CDR2 are SEHNR and FQNEAQ (reference sequence). This CDR3 contains 15 residues. V shed 4 bases and J 7 bases; nucleotides not matched to a gene: 5. The CDR3 nucleotides are TGTGCCAGCAGCTCACGGACTAGCGGGGGGACGACCCAGTACTTC. Encoded protein: CASSSRTSGGTTQYF.

The gene calls are TRBV11-2 and TRBJ1-2; no firm D call. Germline assignment: CDR1 SGHAT and CDR2 FQNNGV. Trimming took off 4 bases at V and 8 bases at J, with 14 bases between the two ends. This CDR3 region has 13 residues. CDR3 sequence reads: CASSSLVAGGYTF. The CDR3 region has the DNA TGTGCCAGCAGCTCCCTGGTCGCAGGAGGCTACACCTTC.

The chain carries TRBV10-1 and TRBJ2-2; 9 bases align to TRBD2. The trim removed 10 bases at V and 7 bases at J, leaving 16 bases unmatched. CDR3 length: 16 residues. The germline V gene encodes CDR1 WNHNN and CDR2 SYGVQD (reference sequence). The CDR3 DNA reads TGCGCCACCCGATGGGGGGCGGGGGGGCCTAACGGGGAGCTGTTTTTT. Residues: CATRWGAGGPNGELFF.

The sample holds a few counts of this clone. The chain employs TRBV27 and TRBJ1-1; D not certain. The CDR3 extends over 14 amino acids. Trimming pared 3 bases from V and 8 bases from J, leaving 16 bases between. In germline, CDR1 is MNHEY, CDR2 SMNVEV (reference sequence). CDR3 sequence: CASSLGVAASEAFF. CDR3 bases: TGTGCCAGCAGTTTGGGAGTGGCTGCTTCGGAAGCTTTCTTT.

The chain employs TRBV6-1 and TRBJ1-2; D is undetermined. The germline V gene encodes CDR1 MNHNS and CDR2 SASEGT. Trimming shortened V by 3 bases and J by 5 bases, and 13 bases separated the two germline ends. This CDR3 region has 14 residues. For the CDR3, the DNA is TGTGCCAGCAGTGACCCGGGGTCGGGTTATGGCTACACCTTC. This gives the protein CASSDPGSGYGYTF.

The chain recombines TRBV7-6 with TRBJ2-1; D possibly uses TRBD1 or TRBD2 (5 bases each). Trimming pared 5 bases from V and 9 bases from J, leaving 17 bases between. CDR3 length: 14 amino acids. Germline V lookup: CDR1 SGHVS, CDR2 FNYEAQ. The CDR3 region is CASSPGQEGSEQFF. In DNA, the CDR3 is TGTGCCAGCAGCCCCGGTCAAGAGGGGTCTGAGCAGTTCTTC.